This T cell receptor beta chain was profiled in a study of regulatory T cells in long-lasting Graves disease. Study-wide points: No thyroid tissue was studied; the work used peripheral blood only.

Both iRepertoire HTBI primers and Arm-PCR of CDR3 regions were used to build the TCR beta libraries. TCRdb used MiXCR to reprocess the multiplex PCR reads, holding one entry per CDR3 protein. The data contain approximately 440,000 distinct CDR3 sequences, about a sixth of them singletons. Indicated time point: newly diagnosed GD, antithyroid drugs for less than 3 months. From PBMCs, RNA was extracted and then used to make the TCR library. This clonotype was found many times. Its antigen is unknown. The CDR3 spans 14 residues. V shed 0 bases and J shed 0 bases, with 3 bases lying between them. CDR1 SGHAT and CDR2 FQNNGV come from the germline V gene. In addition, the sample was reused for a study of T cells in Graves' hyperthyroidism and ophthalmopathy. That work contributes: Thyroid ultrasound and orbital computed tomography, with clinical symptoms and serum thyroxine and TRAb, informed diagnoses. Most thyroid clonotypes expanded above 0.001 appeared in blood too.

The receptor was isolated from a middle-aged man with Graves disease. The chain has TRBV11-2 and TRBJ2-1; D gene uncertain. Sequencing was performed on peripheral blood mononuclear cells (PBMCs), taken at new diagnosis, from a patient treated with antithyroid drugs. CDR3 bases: TGTGCCAGCAGCTTAGATCTCTCCTACAATGAGCAGTTCTTC. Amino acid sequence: CASSLDLSYNEQFF.